This T cell receptor (beta chain) was recorded in a study of long-term antiretroviral therapy in people with HIV. Survey level was the resolution at which the v3.0 immunoSEQ assay ran. Repertoires were generated with immunoSEQ multiplex PCR, while TCRdb's copy carries only in-frame clones and drops some. The sample has over 14,000 clones, 77% seen once. Trimming cost V 1 base and J 5 bases, with 10 bases left between them. The CDR3 totals 14 residues. Germline CDR1 and CDR2: SEHNR and FQNEAQ (reference sequence). The gene calls are TRBV7-9 and TRBJ2-3; D gene unclear. The sequencing here drew on unsorted PBMCs, taken 1.3 years before starting antiretroviral therapy. The TCR originated in a man aged 35 to 55 with HIV. CDR3 loop: CASSLGTSQDTQYF. The CDR3 DNA reads TGTGCCAGCAGCTTAGGGACCTCGCAAGATACGCAGTATTTT.